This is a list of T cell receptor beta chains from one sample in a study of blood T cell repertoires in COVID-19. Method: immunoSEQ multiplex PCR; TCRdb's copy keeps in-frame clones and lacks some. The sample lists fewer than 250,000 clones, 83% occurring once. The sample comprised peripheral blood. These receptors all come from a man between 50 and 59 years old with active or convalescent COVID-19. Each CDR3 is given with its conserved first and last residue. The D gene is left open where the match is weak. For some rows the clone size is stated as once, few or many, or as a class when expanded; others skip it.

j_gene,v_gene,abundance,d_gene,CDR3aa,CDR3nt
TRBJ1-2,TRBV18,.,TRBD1,CASSPTGTDYGYTF,TGTGCCAGCTCACCTACTGGGACAGACTATGGCTACACCTTC
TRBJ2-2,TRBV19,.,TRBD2,CASSILAGISGELFF,TGTGCCAGTAGTATACTAGCGGGGATCTCCGGGGAGCTGTTTTTT
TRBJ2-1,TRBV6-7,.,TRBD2,CASSYSGRGDEQFF,TGTGCCAGCAGTTACTCGGGGAGGGGTGATGAGCAGTTCTTC
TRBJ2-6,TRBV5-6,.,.,CASSLDLGAPTGANVLTF,TGTGCCAGCAGCTTGGATCTGGGGGCCCCAACCGGGGCCAACGTCCTGACTTTC
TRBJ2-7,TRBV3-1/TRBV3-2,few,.,CASSPETGAYEQYF,TGTGCCAGCAGCCCGGAGACCGGAGCTTACGAGCAGTACTTC
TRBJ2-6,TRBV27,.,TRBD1,CASRTDRVGSGANVLTF,TGTGCCAGCAGAACTGACAGGGTAGGCTCTGGGGCCAACGTCCTGACTTTC
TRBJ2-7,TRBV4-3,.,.,CASSQEADNSYEQYF,TGCGCCAGCAGCCAAGAGGCGGATAACTCCTACGAGCAGTACTTC
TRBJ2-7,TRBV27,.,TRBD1,CASSLSTGIGTYEQYF,TGTGCCAGCAGTTTATCGACAGGGATAGGCACCTACGAGCAGTACTTC
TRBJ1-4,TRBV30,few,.,CAWRQTDRNEKLFF,TGTGCCTGGAGGCAGACAGACCGTAATGAAAAACTGTTTTTT
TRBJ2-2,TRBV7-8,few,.,CASSLPGTGELFF,TGTGCCAGCAGCCTACCGGGGACCGGGGAGCTGTTTTTT
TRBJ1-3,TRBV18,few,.,CASSPPVGVSGNTIYF,TGTGCCAGCTCACCACCGGTCGGGGTCTCTGGAAACACCATATATTTT
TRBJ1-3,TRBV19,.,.,CASSIGPGSGNTIYF,TGTGCCAGTAGTATTGGTCCCGGCTCTGGAAACACCATATATTTT
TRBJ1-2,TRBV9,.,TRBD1,CASSVARQGGYTF,TGTGCCAGCAGCGTAGCTCGACAGGGAGGCTACACCTTC
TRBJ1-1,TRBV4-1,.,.,CASSQEEGNTEAFF,TGCGCCAGCAGCCAAGAAGAGGGGAACACTGAAGCTTTCTTT
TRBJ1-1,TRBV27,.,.,CASSLKRGESDTEAFF,TGTGCCAGCAGTTTAAAAAGGGGCGAGAGTGACACTGAAGCTTTCTTT
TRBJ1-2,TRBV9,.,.,CASSVGRGLMDGYTF,TGTGCCAGCAGCGTAGGCAGAGGCTTGATGGATGGCTACACCTTC
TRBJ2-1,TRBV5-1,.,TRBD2,CASSGAGNFDEQFF,TGCGCCAGCAGCGGAGCGGGGAATTTCGATGAGCAGTTCTTC